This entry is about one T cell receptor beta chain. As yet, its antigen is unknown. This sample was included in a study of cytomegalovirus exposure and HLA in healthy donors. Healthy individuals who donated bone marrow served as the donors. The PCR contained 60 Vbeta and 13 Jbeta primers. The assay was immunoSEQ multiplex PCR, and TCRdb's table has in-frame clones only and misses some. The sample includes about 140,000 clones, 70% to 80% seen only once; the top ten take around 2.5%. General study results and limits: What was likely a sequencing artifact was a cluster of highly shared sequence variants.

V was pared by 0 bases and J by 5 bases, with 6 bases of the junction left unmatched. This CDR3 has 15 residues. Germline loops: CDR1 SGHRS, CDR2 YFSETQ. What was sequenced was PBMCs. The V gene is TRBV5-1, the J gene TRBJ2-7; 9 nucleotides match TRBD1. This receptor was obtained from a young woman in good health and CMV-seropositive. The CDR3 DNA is TGCGCCAGCAGCTTGGTGGGACAGGGAATAGACGAGCAGTACTTC. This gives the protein CASSLVGQGIDEQYF.